The 10 T cell receptor beta chains presented below share a single source sample, sequenced in a study of shared clonotypes between healthy human individuals (dated by TCRdb to the early 2020s). CD8 naive samples consisted of CD45RO-negative cells that were positively selected for CCR7, yielding a CD45RA+CCR7+ population without TemRA cells. Preparation of the library involved the immunoSEQ multiplex PCR assay. TCRdb retrieved this table from immuneACCESS and kept in-frame rearrangements only. Not all clones are present; in checked studies, unresolved V genes account for under half, and no reason is known for the remainder. For this sample the table gives 1.5 million to 2.5 million clones, of which roughly 94% were detected only once. The top ten hold 1.2% of the sample. The sample was naive CD8+ T cells sorted from blood. Per the publication, the cell subset or site label means: CD45RA+CCR7+. These receptors all stem from a man between 18 and 35 years old in good health.

The V and J genes are TRBV19 and TRBJ1-1; no definite D call. With 3 bases removed from V and 4 bases from J, the gap between germline ends came to 6 bases. This CDR3 comprises 12 residues. Germline V gene sequence: CDR1 LNHDA, CDR2 SQIVND (reference sequence). The CDR3 protein is CASSISPTEAFF. The CDR3 DNA sequence: TGTGCCAGTAGTATTTCACCCACTGAAGCTTTCTTT.

This clone was counted once. The gene calls are TRBV11-2 and TRBJ2-2, with a weak D call TRBD2 (5 bases). CDR1 is SGHAT, CDR2 FQNNGV, per germline. V lost 7 bases and J 7 bases, leaving 10 bases between the germline ends. The CDR3 is 12 residues long. CDR3 region: CASTLRGGELFF. The CDR3 DNA reads TGTGCCAGCACCCTCCGGGGCGGGGAGCTGTTTTTT.

The chain joins TRBV10-1 to TRBJ2-7; possible D gene TRBD1, 6 bases. There are 14 residues in the CDR3. Trimming left V 1 base short and J 6 bases short, with 13 bases between. The germline V gene has CDR1 WNHNN and CDR2 SYGVQD (reference sequence). Here the CDR3 reads CASSEYRQDGEQYF. In DNA form, the CDR3 reads TGCGCCAGCAGTGAGTATCGACAGGATGGCGAGCAGTACTTC.

As regards this clone: The sample holds other DNA sequences that translate to the same CDR3. V usage is TRBV19 and J usage is TRBJ2-7, with D possibly being TRBD1 (6 bases). The CDR3 extends over 13 amino acids. Germline V gives CDR1 LNHDA, CDR2 SQIVND (reference sequence). The V gene lost 3 bases and the J gene lost 3 bases, with 9 bases spanning the gap. CDR3 nucleotides: TGTGCCAGTAGTATTTCACAGGGCTACGAGCAGTACTTC. It specifies CASSISQGYEQYF. The whole variable domain, remainder taken from reference TRBV19 and TRBJ2-7, is DGGITQSPKYLFRKEGQNVTLSCEQNLNHDAMYWYRQDPGQGLRLIYYSQIVNDFQKGDIAEGYSVSREKKESFPLTVTSAQKNPTAFYLCASSISQGYEQYFGPGTRLTVT.

The chain has TRBV6-1 and TRBJ2-5; D remains unclear. V was trimmed by 1 base and J by 0 bases, leaving 6 bases between them. The CDR3 extends over 14 amino acids. Germline CDR1 and CDR2: MNHNS and SASEGT. As DNA, the CDR3 is TGTGCCAGCAGTGAAGAGAATTACCAAGAGACCCAGTACTTC. Translated, it gives CASSEENYQETQYF.

The chain has TRBV10-3 and TRBJ2-5; D possibly corresponds to TRBD1 (6 bases). The end of the DNA is better explained by TRBJ2-7, so the J call may be wrong. This CDR3 has 13 residues. Germline assignment: CDR1 ENHRY and CDR2 SYGVKD. The CDR3 loop is CGIRAGDSYEQYF. The CDR3 coding sequence is TGTGGAATCAGGGCAGGGGACTCCTACGAGCAGTACTTC.

The CDR3 coding sequence is TGCGCCAGCAGCCCTTTGGATAGCGGCTACAATGAGCAGTTCTTC. Translated, it gives CASSPLDSGYNEQFF. The chain employs TRBV4-1 and TRBJ2-1, with D possibly TRBD2 on 6 matching bases. Trimming took off 4 bases at V and 3 bases at J, with 13 bases between the two ends. This CDR3 spans 15 amino acids. In germline, CDR1 is MGHRA, CDR2 YSYEKL.

This clone occurred a few times. This sample also contains other DNA sequences that code for the same CDR3. This chain uses TRBV7-9 with TRBJ1-2; TRBD1 agrees at 11 bases. The trim removed 0 bases at V and 8 bases at J, leaving 2 bases unmatched. Per the germline V gene, CDR1 is SEHNR and CDR2 is FQNEAQ (reference sequence). This CDR3 has 14 residues. The CDR3 here is CASSLAGQGDGYTF. The CDR3 coding sequence is TGTGCCAGCAGCTTAGCGGGACAGGGGGACGGCTACACCTTC.

This chain connects TRBV10-3 to TRBJ2-3; 9 bases are a match to TRBD2. Germline V gene lookup returns CDR1 ENHRY and CDR2 SYGVKD. The V gene end was trimmed by 0 bases and the J gene end by 0 bases; junction bases not matched to a gene: 7. The CDR3 is 18 amino acids. CDR3 DNA sequence: TGTGCCATCAGTGAGTCGATCGGAGCGGGAGGTAGCACAGATACGCAGTATTTT. Encoded protein: CAISESIGAGGSTDTQYF.

This clone was seen a single time. The CDR3 DNA reads as TGTGCCAGCATTACCGGGACAGGGGCTGAAGGCTACACCTTC. Protein product: CASITGTGAEGYTF. J is TRBJ1-2 and V is TRBV6-1, with TRBD1 identical over 10 bases. This CDR3 is built from 14 residues. The V segment lost 7 bases and the J segment 8 bases; nucleotides outside the gene matches: 10. Germline V gene data show CDR1 as MNHNS and CDR2 as SASEGT.